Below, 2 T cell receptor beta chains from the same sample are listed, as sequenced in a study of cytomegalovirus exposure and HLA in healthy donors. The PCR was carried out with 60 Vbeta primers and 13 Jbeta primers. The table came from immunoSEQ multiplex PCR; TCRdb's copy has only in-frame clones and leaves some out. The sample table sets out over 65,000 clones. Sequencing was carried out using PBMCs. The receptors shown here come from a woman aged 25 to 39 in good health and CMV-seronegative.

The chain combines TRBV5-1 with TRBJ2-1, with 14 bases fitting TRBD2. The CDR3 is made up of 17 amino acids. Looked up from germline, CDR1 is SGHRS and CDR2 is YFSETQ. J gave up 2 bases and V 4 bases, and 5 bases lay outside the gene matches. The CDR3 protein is CASSPRLAGGPYNEQFF. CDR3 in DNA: TGCGCCAGCAGCCCCAGACTAGCGGGAGGGCCCTACAATGAGCAGTTCTTC.

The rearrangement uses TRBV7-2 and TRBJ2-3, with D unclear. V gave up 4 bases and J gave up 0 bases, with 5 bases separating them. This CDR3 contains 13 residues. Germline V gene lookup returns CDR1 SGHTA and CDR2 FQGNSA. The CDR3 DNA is TGTGCCAGCAGCTCCCCAAGCACAGATACGCAGTATTTT. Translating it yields CASSSPSTDTQYF.